This TCR beta chain was sequenced in a study of T cells in Graves' hyperthyroidism and ophthalmopathy. Trimming took 6 bases from V and 4 from J, leaving 15 bases between them. This CDR3 is built from 14 residues. Study-level findings and limits: Most clonotypes expanded in thyroid above 0.001 were likewise present in blood. Stable hyperthyroidism and ophthalmopathy were separated using 13 V-J signatures.

Authors of the study amplified TCR beta CDR3 regions from RNA transcripts. HTBI primers were the set used in a first-round RT-PCR of the TCR CDR3. Each CDR3 protein gets one entry after TCRdb re-called the multiplex PCR reads with MiXCR. The sample has fewer than 750,000 distinct CDR3 sequences, roughly 46% seen once. Hyperthyroidism in the patients, aged 18 to 65, was newly diagnosed and under 2 months in duration. This clonotype was seen many times. Antigen: not known. The genes are TRBV12-3 or TRBV12-4 and TRBJ1-1; D is unclear. The sequenced sample consisted of peripheral blood or thyroid tissue (not recorded which). The receptor comes from a woman aged 18-29 years with Graves' hyperthyroidism. The CDR3 sequence: CASSLGRASTEAFF. CDR3 nucleotide sequence: TGTGCCAGCAGCTTGGGTAGGGCCTCCACTGAAGCTTTCTTT.